Presented here are 4 T cell receptor beta chains from one specimen sequenced in a study of T cells after yellow fever vaccination. TCRdb reprocessed the 5' RACE reads with MiXCR, giving one entry per CDR3 protein. This sample carries 30,000 or so distinct CDR3 sequences, 4.4% of them seen once, and the ten largest clones take 40% to 50%. Source: CD8+ T cells sorted from PBMCs, taken 5 days after the yellow fever booster vaccination. The receptors here all came from a man aged 25-40 years who received the YFV17D yellow fever vaccine.

As to this clonotype: This clone may be a read error of a much larger clone one base away. The chain recombines TRBV28 with TRBJ2-7; D is possibly TRBD1 (6 bases). V dropped 3 bases and J dropped 7 bases, with 16 bases sitting between them. The germline CDR1 and CDR2 sequences are MDHEN and SYDVKM. There are 14 residues in the CDR3. The CDR3 DNA is TGTGCCAGCAGTTTTCGGGTGGATCAGGGGGAGCAGTACTTC. This codes for CASSFRVDQGEQYF.

This clonotype has at least ten counts. The chain carries TRBV5-1 and TRBJ2-2, with TRBD1 matching 12 bases. Germline values: CDR1 SGHRS, CDR2 YFSETQ. CDR3 size: 17 residues. J was trimmed by 6 bases and V by 4 bases; bases with no gene match: 10. The chain's CDR3 is CASSLPPGQGAAGELFF. For the CDR3, the DNA is TGCGCCAGCAGCCTGCCGCCGGGACAGGGGGCTGCCGGGGAGCTGTTTTTT.

In its sample, this clonotype was seen many times. The CDR3 here is CASSQDVREWVEQFF. DNA of the CDR3: TGCGCCAGCAGCCAAGATGTACGGGAGTGGGTTGAGCAGTTCTTC. V usage is TRBV4-3 and J usage is TRBJ2-1; perhaps TRBD2 as D (6 bases). The CDR3 is 15 amino acids. V was cut by 0 bases and J by 9 bases, with 15 bases left in between. From germline, CDR1 is LGHNA and CDR2 YSLEER.

This clonotype was detected ten times or more. The gene calls are TRBV5-6 and TRBJ2-7; D is perhaps TRBD1 (6 bases). This CDR3 is 14 amino acids long. The V end was cut by 6 bases, the J end by 2 bases, with 15 bases between. Germline V gene lookup returns CDR1 SGHDT and CDR2 YYEEEE. CDR3 protein: CASTLGHLPYEQYF. The CDR3 bases are TGTGCCAGCACCCTGGGACACCTTCCCTACGAGCAGTACTTC.